This is a list of T cell receptor beta chains from one sample in a study of blood T cell repertoires in COVID-19. Profiled with immunoSEQ multiplex PCR; TCRdb holds only in-frame clones, not every one. The sample includes about 29,000 clones, around 87% seen only once; the top ten take about a sixth. Sequenced sample: peripheral blood. These TCRs come from a man older than 75 with acute or convalescent COVID-19. Both conserved end residues are part of each CDR3. Clone size is not always given. Where it is, it says once, few, many or a class for expanded clones.

.	TRBV3-1/TRBV3-2	CASSLGTASSYNEQFF
.	TRBV5-1	CASSGGAVDTEAFF
.	TRBV6-5	CASRAPGLARETQYF
.	TRBV5-1	CASSGGLAGGQETQETQYF
few	TRBV30	CAWSPQGNYGYTF
.	TRBV5-1	CASSTGVGVSNQPQHF
.	TRBV5-1	CASSLDAGPTWFF
.	TRBV11-2	CASSLVVVAGADYGYTF
.	TRBV4-1	CASSQVDLGLAGGNEQFF
.	TRBV3-1/TRBV3-2	CASSQAGTRGYNEQFF
once	TRBV19	CASSTWTGNTEAFF
.	TRBV6-2/TRBV6-3	CASSYSTPPTLHF
.	TRBV6-1	CASSEDRGTNGYTF
.	TRBV5-1	CASSLAPLETDTQYF
.	TRBV2	CASSEGWQIPIATQYF
.	TRBV9	CASSVDPGFRDRANEQYF
.	TRBV9	CASSVAPGGTEAFF
once	TRBV7-9	CASSLGQEKLFF
.	TRBV6-2/TRBV6-3	CASSHYPTGNNQPQHF
.	TRBV9	CASSEEGGTFYNEQFF
.	TRBV2	CASSEAWGRTGELFF
once	TRBV28	CASRPVGGDYGYTF
.	TRBV29-1	CSAPTGGRGYTF
.	TRBV7-6	CASSLGRYETQYF
.	TRBV28	CASSSPGQGITDTQYF
.	TRBV7-9	CARASGGADTQYF
.	TRBV9	CASSVDGGLGWGEQYF
.	TRBV11-2	CASSLDLRRAYEQYF
.	TRBV28	CASSQSTGRGNTIYF
few	TRBV9	CASSVEGGYGYTF
.	TRBV3-1/TRBV3-2	CASSQAGNTQYF
.	TRBV11-2	CASSLGPLSYNEQFF
.	TRBV24-1	CATSGQGGSNQPQHF
.	TRBV27	CASSWDLPGQGTGELFF
.	TRBV2	CASSEAGLSNQPQHF
.	TRBV28	CASTSDSGGSVYGYTF
.	TRBV18	CASSPGAEEKLFF
.	TRBV19	CATETQGAGELFF
.	TRBV19	CASSIGDRGLSNTGELFF
.	TRBV2	CASSEQGARAFF
.	TRBV28	CASRNSGGSGRYEQYF
.	TRBV27	CASSPRAAVPGTQYF
.	TRBV5-1	CASSTTGPSGNTIYF
.	TRBV7-2	CASSLQGLSTTEAFF
few	TRBV6-1	CASSEGLGQGNEKLFF
.	TRBV10-3	CAISATGSSEGTTEAFF
few	TRBV3-1/TRBV3-2	CASSLGRNTQYF
.	TRBV5-1	CASSRQGGNTEAFF